The clone carrying this T cell receptor (beta chain) turned up a few times. CDR3 length: 15 amino acids. Germline V gives CDR1 MDHEN, CDR2 SYDVKM. Trimming removed 5 bases from V and 0 bases from J; junction bases left unmatched: 6. As originally analysed: Amplifying reference gene primers gave estimates of nucleated cell counts. Here immunoSEQ multiplex PCR was the method, and the copy in TCRdb shows in-frame clones only, minus some. The V and J calls and clone size come from that table; D and trimming were worked out from the DNA. The sample carries 25,000 or so clones, more than 80% recorded once. The data were obtained in a study of blood T cell repertoires in COVID-19. Study context: T cells, B-cell-depleted T cells, or PBMCs supplied cDNA or gDNA.

The sample comprised peripheral blood. This receptor was identified in a woman aged 80 or older with active or convalescent COVID-19. The V and J genes are TRBV28 and TRBJ2-7; 8 bases match TRBD2. The CDR3 sequence: CASSGPGTSSYEQYF. The DNA of the CDR3 is TGTGCCAGCAGTGGACCCGGGACTAGCTCCTACGAGCAGTACTTC. Full variable domain (rest looked up from reference TRBV28 and TRBJ2-7): DVKVTQSSRYLVKRTGEKVFLECVQDMDHENMFWYRQDPGLGLRLIYFSYDVKMKEKGDIPEGYSVSREKKERFSLILESASTNQTSMYLCASSGPGTSSYEQYFGPGTRLTVT.